The 13 T cell receptor beta chains below were found in one sample sequenced in a study of control samples from healthy donors and cancer patients. Clones were sequenced by immunoSEQ multiplex PCR, and TCRdb holds only the in-frame ones, with some missing. There are roughly 150,000 clones in the sample; over 85% occur only once, and 2% to 2.5% lies in the top ten. Specimen: blood. Receptors originate from a man aged 50 or older in good health.

This rearrangement joins TRBV15 to TRBJ1-2; D remains ambiguous. Germline-derived CDR1 and CDR2 are LNHNV and YYDKDF (reference sequence). The V gene lost 1 base and the J gene lost 8 bases, with 5 bases spanning the gap. The CDR3 has 11 amino acids. The CDR3 nucleotides read TGTGCCACCAGCAGAGGAGTGGGCTACACCTTC. Translating gives CATSRGVGYTF. Full variable domain (outside the CDR3, taken from reference TRBV15 and TRBJ1-2): DAMVIQNPRYQVTQFGKPVTLSCSQTLNHNVMYWYQQKSSQAPKLLFHYYDKDFNNEADTPDNFQSRRPNTSFCFLDIRSPGLGDTAMYLCATSRGVGYTFGSGTRLTVV.

The rearrangement joins TRBV28 to TRBJ2-5, with 11 bases aligning to TRBD2. The CDR3 has 15 residues. V was clipped by 5 bases and J by 2 bases; unmatched bases: 4. Germline values: CDR1 MDHEN, CDR2 SYDVKM. The DNA for the CDR3 is TGTGCCAGCAGTCCGGGGACTAGCGGACAAGAGACCCAGTACTTC. Protein sequence: CASSPGTSGQETQYF.

The chain's CDR3 is CASRPFEGGTEAFF. DNA of the CDR3: TGTGCCAGCAGACCCTTCGAGGGGGGCACTGAAGCTTTCTTT. This sequence joins TRBV6-5 and TRBJ1-1, with a tentative D call TRBD1 (6 bases). This CDR3 is 14 amino acids long. CDR1 MNHEY and CDR2 SVGAGI come from the germline V gene. V shed 6 bases and J shed 4 bases, with 15 bases lying between them.

This clone was recorded once. The sample holds other DNA sequences that translate to the same CDR3. V gene TRBV18 combines with J gene TRBJ2-1, with 7 bases fitting TRBD2. V trimming: 2 bases; J trimming: 5 bases; junction bases outside the gene matches: 0. Germline V lookup: CDR1 KGHSH, CDR2 LQKENI. The CDR3 sequence is 13 residues long. CDR3 in amino acids: CASSPGLDNEQFF. The CDR3 DNA reads TGTGCCAGCTCACCAGGACTAGACAATGAGCAGTTCTTC.

The chain employs TRBV6-2 or TRBV6-3 and TRBJ2-7; D gene uncertain. Germline lookup yields CDR1 MNHEY and CDR2 SVGEGT. Trimming stripped 1 base from V and 2 bases from J, with 18 bases between. The CDR3 totals 17 residues. CDR3 in DNA: TGTGCCAGCAGTTACTACCCATTTGGCAGCCCTACCTACGAGCAGTACTTC. It specifies CASSYYPFGSPTYEQYF.

The chain uses TRBV3-1 (or the pseudogene TRBV3-2) and TRBJ1-5; TRBD1 matches at 10 bases. This CDR3 comprises 15 residues. V shed 1 base and J 6 bases; nucleotides not matched to a gene: 3. Germline CDR1 and CDR2: LGHDT and YNNKEL (reference sequence). CDR3 DNA: TGTGCCAGCAGCCAAGGGACAGGGGGAGGTCAGCCCCAGCATTTT. Translation: CASSQGTGGGQPQHF.

The genes are TRBV5-5 and TRBJ1-5, with D maybe TRBD1 (6 bases). This CDR3 comprises 15 residues. Trimming removed 3 bases at V and 6 bases at J, with 16 bases between. Germline CDR1 SGHKS, CDR2 YYEKEE (reference sequence). The CDR3: CASSYSPGAGQPQHF. The CDR3 DNA is TGTGCCAGCAGCTATAGTCCAGGGGCGGGTCAGCCCCAGCATTTT. The full variable domain, its missing parts supplied by reference TRBV5-5 and TRBJ1-5, is DAGVTQSPTHLIKTRGQQVTLRCSPISGHKSVSWYQQVLGQGPQFIFQYYEKEERGRGNFPDRFSARQFPNYSSELNVNALLLGDSALYLCASSYSPGAGQPQHFGDGTRLSIL.

This clone has only one observation. CDR3 bases: TGTGCCAGCAGTAGCCACGGGAGCGGAGACTACGAGCAGTACTTC. This sequence encodes CASSSHGSGDYEQYF. The chain is built from TRBV6-2 or TRBV6-3 and TRBJ2-7, with D perhaps matching TRBD2 (6 bases). Germline CDR1 reads MNHEY; CDR2 reads SVGEGT. The CDR3 length is 15 residues. V dropped 5 bases and J dropped 3 bases, with 17 bases sitting between them.

The chain has TRBV28 and TRBJ2-7; TRBD2 matches at 11 bases. The CDR3 is 15 residues long. Germline V gene sequence: CDR1 MDHEN, CDR2 SYDVKM. Trimming cost V 5 bases and J 0 bases; bases outside gene matches: 3. CDR3 bases: TGTGCCAGCAGTCCAACTAGCGGGGGCTCCTACGAGCAGTACTTC. This encodes CASSPTSGGSYEQYF.

The V call is TRBV14, the J call TRBJ1-6, with D tentatively TRBD1 (6 bases). The CDR3 is 15 residues long. The V and J ends lost 1 base and 6 bases respectively, with 10 bases between them. CDR1 SGHDN and CDR2 FVKESK come from the germline V gene. The CDR3 nucleotides are TGTGCCAGCAGCCAAGCAGCGGGGGCTAATTCACCCCTCCACTTT. This codes for CASSQAAGANSPLHF.

CDR3 amino acids: CASSPAQDYNSPLHF. The CDR3 nucleotides are TGTGCCAGCTCACCAGCACAGGACTATAATTCACCCCTCCACTTT. V usage is TRBV18 and J usage is TRBJ1-6; perhaps TRBD1 as D (5 bases). This CDR3 region has 15 residues. The germline V and J ends were trimmed by 2 bases and 3 bases, with 8 bases remaining between them. Germline V CDR1 and CDR2: KGHSH, LQKENI.

This clone occurred once. The V gene is TRBV12-3 or TRBV12-4, the J gene TRBJ1-6; D is ambiguous. The CDR3 has 11 residues. The V gene lost 3 bases and the J gene lost 10 bases, with 4 bases spanning the gap. DNA for the CDR3: TGTGCCAGCAGTTTCGGATCACCCCTCCACTTT. Its protein product is CASSFGSPLHF.

In its sample, this clone was seen once. The rearrangement links TRBV3-1 (or the pseudogene TRBV3-2) to TRBJ2-7; 11 nucleotides line up with TRBD2. The CDR3 runs to 14 residues. V trimming: 4 bases; J trimming: 6 bases; junction bases outside the gene matches: 5. Germline lookup yields CDR1 LGHDT and CDR2 YNNKEL (reference sequence). The CDR3 DNA follows: TGTGCCAGCAGCCGACTAGCGGGGTATGGCGAGCAGTACTTC. Translating gives CASSRLAGYGEQYF.